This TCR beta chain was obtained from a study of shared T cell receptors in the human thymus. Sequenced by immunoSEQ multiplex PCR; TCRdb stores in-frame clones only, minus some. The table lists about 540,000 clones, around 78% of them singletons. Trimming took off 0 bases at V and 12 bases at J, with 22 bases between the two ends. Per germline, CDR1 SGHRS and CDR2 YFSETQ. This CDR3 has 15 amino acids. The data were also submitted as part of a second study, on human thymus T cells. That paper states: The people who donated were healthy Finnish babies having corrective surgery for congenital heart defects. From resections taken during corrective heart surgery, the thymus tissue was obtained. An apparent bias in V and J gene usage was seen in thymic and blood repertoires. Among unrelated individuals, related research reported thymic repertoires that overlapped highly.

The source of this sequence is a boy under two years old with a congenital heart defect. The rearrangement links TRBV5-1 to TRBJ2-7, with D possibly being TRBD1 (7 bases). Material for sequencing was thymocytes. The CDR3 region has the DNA TGCGCCAGCAGCTTGGTGCAGGGGGGTAACTACGATGGGTACTTC. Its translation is CASSLVQGGNYDGYF.